This passage covers 19 T cell receptor beta chains from one sample sequenced in a study of T cell responses to AZD1222 COVID-19 vaccine. The method was immunoSEQ multiplex PCR; TCRdb's version includes in-frame clones alone and lacks a portion of them. This sample has more than 95,000 clones, with 88% found just once. Specimen: peripheral blood, collected on day 0 of AZD1222 vaccination. These receptors were collected from an adult in good health.

This clone showed up just once. The rearrangement links TRBV7-2 to TRBJ1-1; 8 nucleotides line up with TRBD1. This CDR3 region has 15 residues. Germline CDR1 reads SGHTA; CDR2 reads FQGNSA. After removal of 2 bases from V and 7 bases from J, the junction contained 9 bases not matched to a gene. The CDR3 spells CASSLNPQGASEAFF. The CDR3 region has the DNA TGTGCCAGCAGCTTAAACCCCCAGGGGGCGAGTGAAGCTTTCTTT.

V gene TRBV5-1 combines with J gene TRBJ2-4, with 7 bases that match TRBD1. Per the germline V gene, CDR1 is SGHRS and CDR2 is YFSETQ. Trimming cost V 4 bases and J 4 bases; bases outside gene matches: 5. CDR3 length equals 14 residues. The CDR3 bases are TGCGCCAGCAGCAACAGACAGGGTAAAAACATTCAGTACTTC. Translating it yields CASSNRQGKNIQYF.

The rearrangement links TRBV16 to TRBJ1-2, with 7 positions matching TRBD1. Germline values: CDR1 KGHSY, CDR2 FQNENV. J was trimmed by 4 bases and V by 0 bases; bases with no gene match: 8. This CDR3 region has 16 residues. The CDR3 DNA is TGTGCCAGCAGCCAATCGCGGGACAGCAACCTCTATGGCTACACCTTC. Protein sequence: CASSQSRDSNLYGYTF. Using reference TRBV16 and TRBJ1-2 for the parts outside the CDR3, the full variable domain is GEEVAQTPKHLVRGEGQKAKLYCAPIKGHSYVFWYQQVLKNEFKFLISFQNENVFDETGMPKERFSAKCLPNSPCSLEIQATKLEDSAVYFCASSQSRDSNLYGYTFGSGTRLTVV.

The J gene is TRBJ1-4, the V gene TRBV2; no reliable D call. The CDR3 covers 14 residues. Germline V gene sequence: CDR1 SNHLY, CDR2 FYNNEI. V was shortened by 6 bases and J by 2 bases, with 10 bases between the two germline ends. CDR3 DNA: TGTGCCAGCAGCCGACGGTCCACTAATGAAAAACTGTTTTTT. This sequence encodes CASSRRSTNEKLFF.

This clone came up once. This sequence joins TRBV27 and TRBJ2-3; the D is unclear. The CDR3 has 11 amino acids. The germline gives CDR1 MNHEY, CDR2 SMNVEV (reference sequence). With 2 bases removed from V and 9 bases from J, the gap between germline ends came to 6 bases. The CDR3 spells CASSLGETQYF. CDR3 DNA sequence: TGTGCCAGCAGTTTAGGGGAAACGCAGTATTTT.

This clone showed up just a few times. The rearrangement links TRBV27 to TRBJ2-5, with 11 bases matching TRBD2. The CDR3 extends over 15 amino acids. Trimming cost V 6 bases and J 4 bases; bases outside gene matches: 7. Germline V gives CDR1 MNHEY, CDR2 SMNVEV (reference sequence). The CDR3, as DNA: TGTGCCAGCAGATCCGGACTAGCGGGTCTAGAGACCCAGTACTTC. It encodes CASRSGLAGLETQYF.

This clone was observed a single time. The genes are TRBV3-1 (or the pseudogene TRBV3-2) and TRBJ2-3; D gene ambiguous. Germline V gene lookup returns CDR1 LGHDT and CDR2 YNNKEL (reference sequence). The length of the CDR3 is 19 residues. Trimming removed 0 bases at V and 0 bases at J, with 19 bases between. The CDR3 sequence: CASSQEGLGLGLSTDTQYF. DNA of the CDR3: TGTGCCAGCAGCCAAGAAGGTTTAGGGCTAGGCCTAAGCACAGATACGCAGTATTTT.

CDR3 bases: TGTGCCAGCAGCTTGGAAGGGCACCCCAGCAATCAGCCCCAGCATTTT. Translated: CASSLEGHPSNQPQHF. This chain connects TRBV5-5 to TRBJ1-5; no clear D gene. Trimming cost V 0 bases and J 1 base, with 11 bases left between them. CDR1 and CDR2 (germline): SGHKS, YYEKEE (reference sequence). The CDR3 consists of 16 residues.

The gene calls are TRBV5-6 and TRBJ2-2; D is perhaps TRBD1 or TRBD2 (6 bases each). The CDR3 consists of 16 residues. CDR1 is SGHDT, CDR2 YYEEEE, per germline. Trimming pared 4 bases from V and 6 bases from J, leaving 19 bases between. The CDR3 nucleotides read TGTGCCAGCAGCGCCAGGGGTGGAGGGATCTCCGGGGAGCTGTTTTTT. It is translated as CASSARGGGISGELFF.

The CDR3: CASSPLAGFIGNEQFF. CDR3 coding DNA: TGTGCCAGCAGCCCATTAGCGGGATTTATCGGCAATGAGCAGTTCTTC. V is TRBV7-9 and J is TRBJ2-1, with 8 positions matching TRBD2. The CDR3 covers 16 residues. Germline CDR1 is SEHNR and CDR2 is FQNEAQ (reference sequence). Losses at the gene ends were 5 bases for V and 6 bases for J; bases not matched to a gene: 12.

V gene TRBV27 combines with J gene TRBJ1-4; no clear D. This CDR3 has 13 residues. Trimming removed 4 bases from V and 8 bases from J, with 11 bases in between. Germline V CDR1 and CDR2: MNHEY, SMNVEV (reference sequence). CDR3 amino acids: CASSWQRGEKLFF. In DNA, the CDR3 is TGTGCCAGCAGTTGGCAAAGAGGGGAAAAACTGTTTTTT.

The chain carries TRBV11-2 and TRBJ2-5, with a weak D call TRBD2 (6 bases). The CDR3 length is 15 residues. Germline V gene lookup returns CDR1 SGHAT and CDR2 FQNNGV. Trimming cost V 5 bases and J 5 bases, with 18 bases left between them. The CDR3 region has the DNA TGTGCCAGCAGCCCCCAAGGGGTAGGGAGGGAGACCCAGTACTTC. This gives the protein CASSPQGVGRETQYF.

The chain is built from TRBV10-3 and TRBJ1-3; D not certain. Trimming removed 0 bases at V and 0 bases at J, with 6 bases between. CDR1 and CDR2 (germline): ENHRY, SYGVKD. This CDR3 has 15 amino acids. CDR3 DNA sequence: TGTGCCATCAGTGAGTCGACGAGCTCTGGAAACACCATATATTTT. Its protein is CAISESTSSGNTIYF.

The V call is TRBV28, the J call TRBJ2-3; 8 bases are shared with TRBD1. Germline trimming cut 5 bases from V and 2 bases from J; bases unmatched to any gene: 3. Germline V gives CDR1 MDHEN, CDR2 SYDVKM. The CDR3 is 14 amino acids. CDR3 amino acids: CASSTGQVTDTQYF. Here the CDR3 DNA reads TGTGCCAGCAGTACGGGACAGGTCACAGATACGCAGTATTTT.

The rearrangement uses TRBV19 and TRBJ2-1; 7 positions agree with TRBD1. Germline lookup yields CDR1 LNHDA and CDR2 SQIVND (reference sequence). Trimming cost V 7 bases and J 4 bases; bases outside gene matches: 1. This CDR3 region has 12 residues. The CDR3 loop is CASTQGYNEQFF. The CDR3 region has the DNA TGTGCCAGTACACAGGGGTACAATGAGCAGTTCTTC.

CDR3 loop: CASSLAKSGGTDTQYF. Here the CDR3 DNA reads TGCGCCAGCAGCTTGGCGAAGTCGGGAGGCACAGATACGCAGTATTTT. The chain employs TRBV5-1 and TRBJ2-3, with TRBD2 as a possible D gene (6 bases). Germline V gene lookup returns CDR1 SGHRS and CDR2 YFSETQ. The V gene lost 0 bases and the J gene lost 1 base, with 12 bases spanning the gap. This CDR3 spans 16 amino acids.

The chain is built from TRBV19 and TRBJ2-3; D is undetermined. The CDR3 covers 15 residues. Per the germline V gene, CDR1 is LNHDA and CDR2 is SQIVND (reference sequence). V shed 2 bases and J shed 3 bases, with 12 bases lying between them. The CDR3 here is CASSIFTLRTDTQYF. Written as DNA, the CDR3 is TGTGCCAGTAGTATATTCACCTTAAGGACAGATACGCAGTATTTT. Full variable domain (outside the CDR3, taken from reference TRBV19 and TRBJ2-3): DGGITQSPKYLFRKEGQNVTLSCEQNLNHDAMYWYRQDPGQGLRLIYYSQIVNDFQKGDIAEGYSVSREKKESFPLTVTSAQKNPTAFYLCASSIFTLRTDTQYFGPGTRLTVL.

Concerning this clone itself: Different DNA sequences within this sample yield the same CDR3. The chain has TRBV9 and TRBJ2-1; 7 bases line up with TRBD2. V was clipped by 0 bases and J by 5 bases; unmatched bases: 2. In germline, CDR1 is SGDLS, CDR2 YYNGEE. The CDR3 has 14 residues. The CDR3 here is CASSVGLADNEQFF. In nucleotides, the CDR3 is TGTGCCAGCAGCGTAGGACTAGCCGACAATGAGCAGTTCTTC.

The rearrangement uses TRBV19 and TRBJ2-5; D possibly uses TRBD1 or TRBD2 (5 bases each). The ends were cut back, 9 bases at V and 5 bases at J, with 13 bases in the middle. Germline V lookup: CDR1 LNHDA, CDR2 SQIVND (reference sequence). The CDR3 totals 12 residues. The CDR3 coding sequence is TGTGCCAGCTCGTGGGGGACCGAGACCCAGTACTTC. Residues: CASSWGTETQYF.